Below are 19 T cell receptor beta chains sequenced from a single sample in a study of monozygotic twins with inflammatory bowel disease. TCRdb re-called the 5' RACE reads and shows each CDR3 protein once, DNA omitted. The sample table includes about 150,000 distinct CDR3 sequences. The material sequenced was blood. The receptors were sampled from a human donor with ulcerative colitis or Crohn's disease, or a healthy co-twin of an affected twin (not recorded which).

The rearrangement uses TRBV5-1 and TRBJ2-5; absent DNA, TCRdb's TRBD1 call cannot be checked. Looked up from germline, CDR1 is SGHRS and CDR2 is YFSETQ. This CDR3 comprises 16 residues. The CDR3 here is CASSWAVRAGRETQYF.

The chain has TRBV24-1 and TRBJ2-1; TCRdb indicates TRBD2, and absent DNA this call remains unverified. The CDR3 extends over 16 amino acids. CDR1 is KGHDR, CDR2 SFDVKD, per germline. The chain's CDR3 is CATSDFVGRAGNEQFF.

J is TRBJ2-1 and V is TRBV24-1; there is no DNA to check the TCRdb D call of TRBD1. In germline, CDR1 is KGHDR, CDR2 SFDVKD. CDR3 length: 14 amino acids. The CDR3 protein is CATSDIRDINEQFF.

The chain is built from TRBV7-2 and TRBJ1-1; as DNA is missing, the TRBD1 call by TCRdb cannot be tested. Germline V lookup: CDR1 SGHTA, CDR2 FQGNSA. This CDR3 contains 15 residues. CDR3 sequence: CASSSWTVGDTEAFF.

The rearrangement uses TRBV20-1 and TRBJ2-1. Germline V gene data show CDR1 as DFQATT and CDR2 as SNEGSKA (reference sequence). The CDR3 is 13 residues long. The CDR3 spells CSARPGSYNEQFF.

The chain combines TRBV14 with TRBJ1-2. The CDR3 covers 13 residues. Germline loops: CDR1 SGHDN, CDR2 FVKESK. The CDR3 loop is CASSQTLRRSYTF.

The chain recombines TRBV6-5 with TRBJ2-1; the D gene TCRdb calls, TRBD1, cannot be checked with no DNA. This CDR3 comprises 13 residues. Germline CDR1 reads MNHEY; CDR2 reads SVGAGI. This chain's CDR3 is CASSDRGGDEQFF.

V and J are TRBV27 and TRBJ2-7; TCRdb indicates TRBD1, and absent DNA this call remains unverified. The germline gives CDR1 MNHEY, CDR2 SMNVEV (reference sequence). CDR3 length: 14 amino acids. The CDR3 region is CASSPTGALRGWYF.

The chain joins TRBV7-9 to TRBJ2-2. Germline CDR1 is SEHNR and CDR2 is FQNEAQ (reference sequence). The length of the CDR3 is 12 residues. The CDR3 protein is CASSANSGELFF.

CDR3: CASSDRTSRETQYF. The chain joins TRBV5-1 to TRBJ2-5; there is no DNA to check the TCRdb D call of TRBD2. CDR1 and CDR2 (germline): SGHRS, YFSETQ. CDR3 size: 14 residues. Supplemented by reference TRBV5-1 and TRBJ2-5, the full variable domain reads KAGVTQTPRYLIKTRGQQVTLSCSPISGHRSVSWYQQTPGQGLQFLFEYFSETQRNKGNFPGRFSGRQFSNSRSEMNVSTLELGDSALYLCASSDRTSRETQYFGPGTRLLVL.

The chain's CDR3 is CASRPGELIGELFF. V gene TRBV27 combines with J gene TRBJ2-2; the TRBD1 assignment by TCRdb is unverifiable without DNA. The CDR3 loop spans 14 amino acids. Germline V CDR1 and CDR2: MNHEY, SMNVEV (reference sequence).

This chain links TRBV5-6 with TRBJ1-4; TCRdb's assignment of TRBD1 cannot be checked, as there is no DNA. This CDR3 is 15 amino acids long. The germline CDR1 and CDR2 sequences are SGHDT and YYEEEE. The CDR3 loop is CASSQGTGGNEKLFF. The variable domain in full, completed from reference TRBV5-6 and TRBJ1-4, reads DAGVTQSPTHLIKTRGQQVTLRCSPKSGHDTVSWYQQALGQGPQFIFQYYEEEERQRGNFPDRFSGHQFPNYSSELNVNALLLGDSALYLCASSQGTGGNEKLFFGSGTQLSVL.

V usage is TRBV5-1 and J usage is TRBJ2-3. Germline CDR1 and CDR2: SGHRS and YFSETQ. The CDR3 is 12 amino acids. The CDR3 is CASSLLGDTQYF.

This chain joins TRBV5-1 and TRBJ1-1. CDR1 is SGHRS, CDR2 YFSETQ, per germline. This CDR3 spans 16 amino acids. Here the CDR3 reads CASSMDLVSVKTEAFF.

The chain has TRBV6-1 and TRBJ2-2; TCRdb selects TRBD1, and the lack of DNA leaves this call unchecked. This CDR3 is built from 15 residues. CDR1 is MNHNS, CDR2 SASEGT, per germline. This CDR3 is CASSRQSPLGGELFF.

This rearrangement joins TRBV28 to TRBJ1-1; no DNA is available, so the TRBD1 call from TCRdb remains unchecked. Germline lookup yields CDR1 MDHEN and CDR2 SYDVKM. CDR3 length: 15 residues. This CDR3 is CASSSLGGRNTEAFF.

The chain joins TRBV20-1 to TRBJ1-1. Per the germline V gene, CDR1 is DFQATT and CDR2 is SNEGSKA (reference sequence). The CDR3 sequence is 13 residues long. The CDR3 loop reads CSATSSSSTEAFF.

The chain joins TRBV7-3 to TRBJ2-7; absent DNA, TCRdb's TRBD1 call cannot be checked. Germline CDR1 is SGHTA and CDR2 is FQGTGA. The length of the CDR3 is 14 residues. CDR3 amino acids: CASSLSGTGAEQYF.

The rearrangement links TRBV7-3 to TRBJ1-1; TCRdb gives TRBD1 as the D gene, but with no DNA this cannot be confirmed. This CDR3 spans 16 amino acids. Germline CDR1 is SGHTA and CDR2 is FQGTGA. CDR3 sequence: CASSSPRGESDTEAFF.